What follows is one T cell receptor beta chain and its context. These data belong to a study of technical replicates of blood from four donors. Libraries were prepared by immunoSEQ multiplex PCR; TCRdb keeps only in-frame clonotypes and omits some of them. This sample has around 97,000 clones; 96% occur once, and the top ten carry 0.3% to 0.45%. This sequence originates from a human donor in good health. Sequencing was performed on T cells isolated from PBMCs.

CDR3: CAWSGQVIDGYTF. CDR3 sequence (DNA): TGTGCCTGGAGTGGACAGGTTATAGACGGCTACACCTTC. The genes are TRBV30 and TRBJ1-2; perhaps TRBD1 as D (6 bases). Germline V lookup: CDR1 GTSNPN, CDR2 SVGIG (reference sequence). CDR3 length: 13 residues. With 1 base removed from V and 8 bases from J, the gap between germline ends came to 14 bases.